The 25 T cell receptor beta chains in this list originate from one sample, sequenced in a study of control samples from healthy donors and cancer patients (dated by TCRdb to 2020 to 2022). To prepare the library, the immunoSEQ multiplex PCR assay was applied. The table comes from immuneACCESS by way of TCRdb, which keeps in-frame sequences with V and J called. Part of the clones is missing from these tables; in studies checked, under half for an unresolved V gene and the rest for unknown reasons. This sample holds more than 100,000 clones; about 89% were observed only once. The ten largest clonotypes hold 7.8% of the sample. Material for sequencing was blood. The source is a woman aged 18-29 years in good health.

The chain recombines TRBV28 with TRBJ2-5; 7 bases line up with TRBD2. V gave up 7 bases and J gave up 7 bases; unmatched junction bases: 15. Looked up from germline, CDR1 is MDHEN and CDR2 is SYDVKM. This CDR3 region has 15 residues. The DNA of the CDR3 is TGTGCCAGCAACCTCCCCCAGCGGGGAATAGCGACCCAGTACTTC. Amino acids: CASNLPQRGIATQYF.

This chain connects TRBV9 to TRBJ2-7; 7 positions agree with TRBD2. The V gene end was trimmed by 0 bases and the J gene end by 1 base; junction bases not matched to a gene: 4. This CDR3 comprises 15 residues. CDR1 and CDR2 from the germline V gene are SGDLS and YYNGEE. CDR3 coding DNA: TGTGCCAGCAGCGTAGGCGGGGGATGGTCCTACGAGCAGTACTTC. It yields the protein CASSVGGGWSYEQYF.

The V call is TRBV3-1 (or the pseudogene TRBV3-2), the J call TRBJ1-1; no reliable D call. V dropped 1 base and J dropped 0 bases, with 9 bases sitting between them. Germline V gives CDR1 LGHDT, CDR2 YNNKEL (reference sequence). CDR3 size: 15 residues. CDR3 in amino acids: CASSQGKYMNTEAFF. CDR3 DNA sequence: TGTGCCAGCAGCCAAGGAAAGTACATGAACACTGAAGCTTTCTTT.

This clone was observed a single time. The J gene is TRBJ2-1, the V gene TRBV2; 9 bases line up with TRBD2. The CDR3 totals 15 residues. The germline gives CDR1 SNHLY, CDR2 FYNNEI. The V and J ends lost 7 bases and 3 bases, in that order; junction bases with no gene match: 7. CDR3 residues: CASNVPTSGYNEQFF. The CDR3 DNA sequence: TGTGCCAGCAACGTTCCGACTAGCGGCTACAATGAGCAGTTCTTC.

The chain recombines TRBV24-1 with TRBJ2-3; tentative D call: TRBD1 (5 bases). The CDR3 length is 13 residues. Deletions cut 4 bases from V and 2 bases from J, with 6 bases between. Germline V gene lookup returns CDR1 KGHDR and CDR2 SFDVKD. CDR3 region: CATSEGATDTQYF. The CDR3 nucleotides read TGTGCCACCAGTGAAGGGGCCACAGATACGCAGTATTTT.

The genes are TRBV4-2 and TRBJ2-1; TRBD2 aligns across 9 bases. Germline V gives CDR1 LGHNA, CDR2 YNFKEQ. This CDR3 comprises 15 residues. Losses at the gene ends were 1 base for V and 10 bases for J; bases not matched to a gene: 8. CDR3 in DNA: TGTGCCAGCAGCCAAGCCGGGACTAGCTATCGGGAGCAGTTCTTC. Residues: CASSQAGTSYREQFF.

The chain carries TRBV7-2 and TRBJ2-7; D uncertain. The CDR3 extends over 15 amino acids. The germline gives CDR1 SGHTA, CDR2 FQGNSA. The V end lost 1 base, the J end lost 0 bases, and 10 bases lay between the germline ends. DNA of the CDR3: TGTGCCAGCAGCTTAGTTAACATGCGCTCCTACGAGCAGTACTTC. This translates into CASSLVNMRSYEQYF.

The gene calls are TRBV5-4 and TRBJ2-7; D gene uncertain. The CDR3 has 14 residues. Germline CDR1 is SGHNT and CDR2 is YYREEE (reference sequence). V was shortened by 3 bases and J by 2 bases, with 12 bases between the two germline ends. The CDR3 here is CASSSRANTYEQYF. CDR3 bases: TGTGCCAGCAGCTCCCGGGCAAATACCTACGAGCAGTACTTC.

The CDR3 sequence is CASAPGDSRKEYF. CDR3 in DNA: TGTGCCAGCGCCCCTGGCGACAGCCGAAAGGAGTACTTC. This chain links TRBV12-3 or TRBV12-4 with TRBJ2-7, with D possibly being TRBD1 (5 bases). V was clipped by 8 bases and J by 11 bases, with 22 bases between them. This CDR3 has 13 residues.

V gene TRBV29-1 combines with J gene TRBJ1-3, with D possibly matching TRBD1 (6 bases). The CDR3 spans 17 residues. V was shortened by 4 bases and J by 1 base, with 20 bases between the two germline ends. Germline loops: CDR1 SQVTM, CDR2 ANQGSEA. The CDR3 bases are TGCAGCGTTGGGGGGCCCTCGACAGGATATTCTGGAAACACCATATATTTT. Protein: CSVGGPSTGYSGNTIYF.

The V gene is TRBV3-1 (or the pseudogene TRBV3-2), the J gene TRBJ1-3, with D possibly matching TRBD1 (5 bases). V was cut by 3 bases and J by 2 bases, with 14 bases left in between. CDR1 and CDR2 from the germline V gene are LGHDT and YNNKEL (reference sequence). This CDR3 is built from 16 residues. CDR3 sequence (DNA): TGTGCCAGCAGCCAGGGTGACAGATACCCTGGAAACACCATATATTTT. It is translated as CASSQGDRYPGNTIYF.

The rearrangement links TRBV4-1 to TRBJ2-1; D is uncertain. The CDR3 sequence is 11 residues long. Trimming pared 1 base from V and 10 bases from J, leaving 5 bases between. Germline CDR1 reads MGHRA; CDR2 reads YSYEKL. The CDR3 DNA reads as TGCGCCAGCAGCCAAGCAAGAGAGCAGTTCTTC. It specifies CASSQAREQFF.

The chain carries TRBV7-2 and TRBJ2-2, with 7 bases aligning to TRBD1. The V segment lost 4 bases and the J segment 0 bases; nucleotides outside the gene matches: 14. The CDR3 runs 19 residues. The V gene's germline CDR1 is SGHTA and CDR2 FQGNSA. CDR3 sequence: CASSYRRTGGMSNTGELFF. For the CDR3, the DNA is TGTGCCAGCAGCTACCGAAGGACAGGCGGTATGTCGAACACCGGGGAGCTGTTTTTT.

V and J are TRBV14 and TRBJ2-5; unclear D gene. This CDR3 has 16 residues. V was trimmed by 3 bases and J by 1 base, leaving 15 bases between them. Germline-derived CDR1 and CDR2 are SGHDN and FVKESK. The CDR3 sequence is CASSQGIRTFQETQYF. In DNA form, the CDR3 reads TGTGCCAGCAGCCAGGGAATCCGGACGTTCCAAGAGACCCAGTACTTC.

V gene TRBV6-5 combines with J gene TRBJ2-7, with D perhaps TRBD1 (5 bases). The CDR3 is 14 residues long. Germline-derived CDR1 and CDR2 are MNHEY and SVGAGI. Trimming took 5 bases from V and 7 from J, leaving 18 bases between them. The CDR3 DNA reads TGTGCCAGCAGTAAGGTTGGGCAGGGTGGAGAGCAGTACTTC. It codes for CASSKVGQGGEQYF.

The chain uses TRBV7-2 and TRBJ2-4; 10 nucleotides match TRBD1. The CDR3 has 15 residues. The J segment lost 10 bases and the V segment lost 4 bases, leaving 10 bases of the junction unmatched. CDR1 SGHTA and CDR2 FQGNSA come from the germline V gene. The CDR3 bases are TGTGCCAGCAGCTCAAGCCGGGACAGGGGAAGAATTCAGTACTTC. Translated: CASSSSRDRGRIQYF.

CDR3 protein: CASSTPLGLTGGPVGYEQYF. Here the CDR3 DNA reads TGTGCCAGCAGCACCCCATTAGGACTAACGGGAGGGCCTGTCGGGTACGAGCAGTACTTC. J is TRBJ2-7 and V is TRBV28; 8 bases agree with TRBD2. The CDR3 is 20 residues long. V trimming: 6 bases; J trimming: 4 bases; junction bases outside the gene matches: 26. From germline, CDR1 is MDHEN and CDR2 SYDVKM.

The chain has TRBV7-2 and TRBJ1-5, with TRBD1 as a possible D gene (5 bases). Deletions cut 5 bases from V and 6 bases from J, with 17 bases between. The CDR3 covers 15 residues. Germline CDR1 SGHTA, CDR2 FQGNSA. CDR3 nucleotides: TGTGCCAGCAGCCCCACGGCAGGGACCGGTCAGCCCCAGCATTTT. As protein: CASSPTAGTGQPQHF.

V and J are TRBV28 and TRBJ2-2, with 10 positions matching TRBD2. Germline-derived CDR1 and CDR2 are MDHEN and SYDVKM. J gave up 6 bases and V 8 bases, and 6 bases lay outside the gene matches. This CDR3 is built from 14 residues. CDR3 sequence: CASVLAGESGELFF. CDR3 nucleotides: TGTGCCAGCGTCCTAGCGGGAGAATCCGGGGAGCTGTTTTTT.

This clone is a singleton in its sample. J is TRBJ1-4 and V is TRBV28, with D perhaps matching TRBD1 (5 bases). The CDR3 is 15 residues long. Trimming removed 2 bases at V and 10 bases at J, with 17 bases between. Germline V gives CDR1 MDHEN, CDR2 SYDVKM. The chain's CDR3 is CASSLSRQGSGKLFF. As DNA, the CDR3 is TGTGCCAGCAGTTTAAGTAGGCAGGGATCGGGAAAACTGTTTTTT.

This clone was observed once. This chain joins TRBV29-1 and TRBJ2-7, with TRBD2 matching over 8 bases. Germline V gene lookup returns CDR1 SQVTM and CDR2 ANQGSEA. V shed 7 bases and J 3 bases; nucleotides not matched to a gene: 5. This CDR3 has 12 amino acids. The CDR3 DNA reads TGCAGCGCACACAGCGGGAGCTACGAGCAGTACTTC. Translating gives CSAHSGSYEQYF.

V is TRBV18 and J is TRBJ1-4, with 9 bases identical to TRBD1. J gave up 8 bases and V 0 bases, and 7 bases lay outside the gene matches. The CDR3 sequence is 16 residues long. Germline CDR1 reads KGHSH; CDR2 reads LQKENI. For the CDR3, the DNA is TGTGCCAGCTCACCACCAGGACAGGGGATAAGGGAAAAACTGTTTTTT. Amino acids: CASSPPGQGIREKLFF.

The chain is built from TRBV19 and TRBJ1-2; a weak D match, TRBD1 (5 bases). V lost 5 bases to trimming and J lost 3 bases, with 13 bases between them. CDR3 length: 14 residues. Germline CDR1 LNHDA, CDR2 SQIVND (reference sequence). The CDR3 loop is CASSPGTVHYGYTF. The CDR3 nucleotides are TGTGCCAGTAGTCCCGGGACGGTTCACTATGGCTACACCTTC. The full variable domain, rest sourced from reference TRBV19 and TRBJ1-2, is DGGITQSPKYLFRKEGQNVTLSCEQNLNHDAMYWYRQDPGQGLRLIYYSQIVNDFQKGDIAEGYSVSREKKESFPLTVTSAQKNPTAFYLCASSPGTVHYGYTFGSGTRLTVV.

In nucleotides, the CDR3 is TGTGCCACCAGTGATTTTAGTCAGGTGGAGCTGTTTTTT. Its protein is CATSDFSQVELFF. J is TRBJ2-2 and V is TRBV24-1; D remains ambiguous. Trimming removed 1 base from V and 10 bases from J, with 9 bases in between. The CDR3 runs to 13 residues. Germline V gives CDR1 KGHDR, CDR2 SFDVKD.

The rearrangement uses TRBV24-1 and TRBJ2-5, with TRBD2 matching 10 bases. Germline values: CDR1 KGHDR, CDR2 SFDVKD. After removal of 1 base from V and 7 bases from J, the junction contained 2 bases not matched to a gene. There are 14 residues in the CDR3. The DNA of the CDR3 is TGTGCCACCAGTGATTTTTCTAGCGGGGGGACCCAGTACTTC. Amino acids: CATSDFSSGGTQYF.